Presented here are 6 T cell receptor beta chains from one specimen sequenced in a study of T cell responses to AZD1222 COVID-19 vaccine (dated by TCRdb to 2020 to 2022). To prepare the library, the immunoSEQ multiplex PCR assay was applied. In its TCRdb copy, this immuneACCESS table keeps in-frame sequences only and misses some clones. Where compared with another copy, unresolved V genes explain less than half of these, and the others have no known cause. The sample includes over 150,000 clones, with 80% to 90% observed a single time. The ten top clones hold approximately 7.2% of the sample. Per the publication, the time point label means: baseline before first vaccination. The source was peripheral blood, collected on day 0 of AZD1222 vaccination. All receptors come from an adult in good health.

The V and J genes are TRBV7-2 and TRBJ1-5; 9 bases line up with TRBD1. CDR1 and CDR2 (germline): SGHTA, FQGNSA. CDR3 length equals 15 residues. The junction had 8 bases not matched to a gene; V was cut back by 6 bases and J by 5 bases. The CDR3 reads CASRLTGGRDQPQHF. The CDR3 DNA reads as TGTGCCAGCAGACTTACAGGGGGCCGGGATCAGCCCCAGCATTTT.

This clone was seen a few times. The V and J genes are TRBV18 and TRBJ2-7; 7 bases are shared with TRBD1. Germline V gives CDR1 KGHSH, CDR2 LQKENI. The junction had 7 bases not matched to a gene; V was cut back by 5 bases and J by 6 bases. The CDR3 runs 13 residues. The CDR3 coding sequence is TGTGCCAGCTCAGACCCACAGGGGTCCGAGCAGTACGTC. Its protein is CASSDPQGSEQYV.

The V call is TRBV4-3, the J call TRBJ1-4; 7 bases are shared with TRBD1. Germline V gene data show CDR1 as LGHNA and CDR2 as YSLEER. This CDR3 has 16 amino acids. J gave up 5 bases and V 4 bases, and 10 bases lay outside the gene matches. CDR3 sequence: CASSPWWTGTNEKLFF. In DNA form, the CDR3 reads TGCGCCAGCAGCCCGTGGTGGACAGGCACCAATGAAAAACTGTTTTTT.

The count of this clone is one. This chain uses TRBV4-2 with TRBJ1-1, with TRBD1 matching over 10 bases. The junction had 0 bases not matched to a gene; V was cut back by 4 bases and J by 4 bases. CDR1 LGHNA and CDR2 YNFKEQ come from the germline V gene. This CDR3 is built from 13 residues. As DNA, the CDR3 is TGTGCCAGCAGCCGGACAGGGGGCACTGAAGCTTTCTTT. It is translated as CASSRTGGTEAFF.

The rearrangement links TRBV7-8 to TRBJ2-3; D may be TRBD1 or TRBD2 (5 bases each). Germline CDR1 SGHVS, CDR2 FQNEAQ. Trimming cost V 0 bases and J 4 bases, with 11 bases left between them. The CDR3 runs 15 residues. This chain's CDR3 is CASSLAGVTADTQYF. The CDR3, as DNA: TGTGCCAGCAGCTTAGCGGGGGTGACAGCAGATACGCAGTATTTT. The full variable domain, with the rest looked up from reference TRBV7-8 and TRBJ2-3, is GAGVSQSPRYKVAKRGQDVALRCDPISGHVSLFWYQQALGQGPEFLTYFQNEAQLDKSGLPSDRFFAERPEGSVSTLKIQRTQQEDSAVYLCASSLAGVTADTQYFGPGTRLTVL.

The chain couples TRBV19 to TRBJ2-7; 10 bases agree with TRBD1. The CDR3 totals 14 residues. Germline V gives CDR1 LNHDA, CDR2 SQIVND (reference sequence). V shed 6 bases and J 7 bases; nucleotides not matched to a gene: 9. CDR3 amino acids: CASSPRDRGREQYF. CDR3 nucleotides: TGTGCCAGTAGCCCCCGGGACAGGGGCCGAGAGCAGTACTTC.